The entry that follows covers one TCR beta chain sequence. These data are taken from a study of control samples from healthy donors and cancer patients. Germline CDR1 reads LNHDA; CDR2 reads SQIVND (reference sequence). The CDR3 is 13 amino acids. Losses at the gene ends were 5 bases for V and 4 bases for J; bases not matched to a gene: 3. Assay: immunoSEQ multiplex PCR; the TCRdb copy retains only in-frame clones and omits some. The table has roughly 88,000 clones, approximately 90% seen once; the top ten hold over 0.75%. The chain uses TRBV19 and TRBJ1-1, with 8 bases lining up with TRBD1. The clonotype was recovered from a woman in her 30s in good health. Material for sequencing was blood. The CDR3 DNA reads TGTGCCAGTAGTTTCGACAGGGGCACTGAAGCTTTCTTT. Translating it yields CASSFDRGTEAFF.